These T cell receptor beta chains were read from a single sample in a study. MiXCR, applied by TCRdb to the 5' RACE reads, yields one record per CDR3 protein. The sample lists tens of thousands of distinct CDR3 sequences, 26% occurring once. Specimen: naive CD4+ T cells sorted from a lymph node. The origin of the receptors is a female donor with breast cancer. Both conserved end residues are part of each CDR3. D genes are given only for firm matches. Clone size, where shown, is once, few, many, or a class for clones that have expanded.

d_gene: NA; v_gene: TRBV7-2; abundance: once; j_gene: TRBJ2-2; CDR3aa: CACSSLTGRAGELFF; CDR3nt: TGTGCCTGCAGCTCGTTGACAGGGAGGGCCGGGGAGCTGTTTTTT
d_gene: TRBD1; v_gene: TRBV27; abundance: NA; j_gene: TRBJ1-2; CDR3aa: CASSSQGARYGYTF; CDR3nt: TGTGCCAGCAGTTCTCAGGGGGCGCGATATGGCTACACCTTC
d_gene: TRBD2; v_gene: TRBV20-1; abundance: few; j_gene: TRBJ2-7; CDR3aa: CSARSGLAHEQYF; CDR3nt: TGCAGTGCTAGATCGGGACTAGCCCACGAGCAGTACTTC
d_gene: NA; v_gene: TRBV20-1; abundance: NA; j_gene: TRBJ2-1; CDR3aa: CSAYKAVLSYNEQFF; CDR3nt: TGCAGTGCATACAAAGCGGTCCTCTCCTACAATGAGCAGTTCTTC
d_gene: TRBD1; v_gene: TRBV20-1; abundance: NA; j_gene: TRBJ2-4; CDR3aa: CSARAPKTGGGDIQYF; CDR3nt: TGCAGTGCTAGAGCCCCAAAGACAGGGGGCGGGGACATTCAGTACTTC
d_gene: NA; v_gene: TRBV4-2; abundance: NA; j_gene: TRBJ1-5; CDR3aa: CASSQDSRQPQHF; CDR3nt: TGTGCCAGCAGCCAAGATAGTCGTCAGCCCCAGCATTTT
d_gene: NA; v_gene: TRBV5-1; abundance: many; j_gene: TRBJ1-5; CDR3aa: CASSEDSYSNQPQHF; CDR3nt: TGCGCCAGCAGCGAGGACAGTTACAGCAATCAGCCCCAGCATTTT
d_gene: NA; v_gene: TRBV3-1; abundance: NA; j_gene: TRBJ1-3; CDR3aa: CASSRDASGNTIYF; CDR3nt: TGTGCCAGCAGCCGGGACGCCTCTGGAAACACCATATATTTT
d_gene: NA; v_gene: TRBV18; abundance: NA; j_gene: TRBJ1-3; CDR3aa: CASSPYISDGAGNTIYF; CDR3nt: TGTGCCAGCTCACCATACATATCCGATGGCGCTGGAAACACCATATATTTT
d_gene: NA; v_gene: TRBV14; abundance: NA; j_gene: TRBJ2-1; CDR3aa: CASSQGRLGEQFF; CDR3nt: TGTGCCAGCAGCCAAGGACGGCTAGGGGAGCAGTTCTTC
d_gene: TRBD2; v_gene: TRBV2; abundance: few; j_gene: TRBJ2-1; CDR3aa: CASSRAGGGNEQFF; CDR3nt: TGTGCCAGCAGCAGAGCGGGAGGAGGTAATGAGCAGTTCTTC
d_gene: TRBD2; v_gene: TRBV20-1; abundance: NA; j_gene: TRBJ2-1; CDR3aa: CSASAGTSGRIRGEQFF; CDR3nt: TGCAGTGCTAGCGCTGGGACTAGCGGGAGGATCCGAGGGGAGCAGTTCTTC
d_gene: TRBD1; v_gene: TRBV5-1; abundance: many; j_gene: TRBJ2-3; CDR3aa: CASSPSGQVNTDTQYF; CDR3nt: TGCGCCAGCAGCCCGTCGGGACAGGTCAACACAGATACGCAGTATTTT
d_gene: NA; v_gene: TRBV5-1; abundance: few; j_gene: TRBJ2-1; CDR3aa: CASSSTGSSHQSSYNEQFF; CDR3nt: TGCGCCAGCAGCTCAACAGGGAGCTCGCATCAGAGCTCCTACAATGAGCAGTTCTTC
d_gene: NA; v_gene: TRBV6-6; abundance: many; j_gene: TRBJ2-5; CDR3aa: CASSEGGETQYF; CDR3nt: TGTGCCAGCAGCGAAGGGGGAGAGACCCAGTACTTC
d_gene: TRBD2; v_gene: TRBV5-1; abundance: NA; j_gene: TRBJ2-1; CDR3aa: CASRLAGYNEQFF; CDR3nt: TGCGCCAGCAGACTAGCGGGATACAATGAGCAGTTCTTC
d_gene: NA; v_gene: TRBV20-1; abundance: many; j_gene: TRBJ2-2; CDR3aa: CSARDVVGGELFF; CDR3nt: TGCAGTGCTAGAGATGTTGTAGGCGGGGAGCTGTTTTTT
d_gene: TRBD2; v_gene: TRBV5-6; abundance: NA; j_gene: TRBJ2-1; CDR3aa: CASSLALLAGAHEQFF; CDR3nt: TGTGCCAGCAGCTTGGCCTTACTAGCGGGAGCCCATGAGCAGTTCTTC
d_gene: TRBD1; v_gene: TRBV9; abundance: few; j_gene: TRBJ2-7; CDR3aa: CASSHSGTGGFYEQYF; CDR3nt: TGTGCCAGCAGCCATTCCGGGACAGGGGGCTTCTACGAGCAGTACTTC
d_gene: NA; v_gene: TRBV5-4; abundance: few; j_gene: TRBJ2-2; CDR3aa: CASSPRGGTGELFF; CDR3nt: TGTGCCAGCAGCCCCCGTGGAGGGACCGGGGAGCTGTTTTTT
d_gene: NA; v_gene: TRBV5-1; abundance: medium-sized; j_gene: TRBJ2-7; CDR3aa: CASSLVTSSYEQYF; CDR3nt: TGCGCCAGCAGCTTGGTCACCAGCTCCTACGAGCAGTACTTC
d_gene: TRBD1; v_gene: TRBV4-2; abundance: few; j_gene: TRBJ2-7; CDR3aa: CASSRERTGTYEQYF; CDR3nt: TGTGCCAGCAGCCGAGAAAGGACAGGCACCTACGAGCAGTACTTC
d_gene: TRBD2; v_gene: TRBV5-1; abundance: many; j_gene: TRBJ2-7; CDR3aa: CASRSTSGILNEQYF; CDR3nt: TGCGCCAGCAGATCGACTAGCGGGATATTGAATGAGCAGTACTTC
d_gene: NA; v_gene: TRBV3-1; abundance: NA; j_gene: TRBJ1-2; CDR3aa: CASSHGRTRANYGYTF; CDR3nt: TGTGCCAGCAGCCACGGAAGGACACGAGCTAACTATGGCTACACCTTC
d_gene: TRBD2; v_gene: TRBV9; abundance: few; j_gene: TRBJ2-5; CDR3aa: CASSPAGRVAETQYF; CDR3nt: TGTGCCAGCAGCCCAGCCGGGAGGGTGGCAGAGACCCAGTACTTC
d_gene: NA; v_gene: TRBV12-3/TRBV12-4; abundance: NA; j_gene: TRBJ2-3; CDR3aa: CASSPPGAGVLTDTQYF; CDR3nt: TGTGCCAGCAGTCCCCCGGGGGCGGGGGTCTTGACAGATACGCAGTATTTT
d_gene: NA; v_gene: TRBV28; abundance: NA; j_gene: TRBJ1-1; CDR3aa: CASSLRRTEAFF; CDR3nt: TGTGCCAGCAGTTTGAGGAGGACTGAAGCTTTCTTT
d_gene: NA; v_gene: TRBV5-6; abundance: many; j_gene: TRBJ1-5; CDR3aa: CASSSALQGRGNQPQHF; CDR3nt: TGTGCCAGCAGTAGCGCGCTTCAGGGTCGAGGCAATCAGCCCCAGCATTTT
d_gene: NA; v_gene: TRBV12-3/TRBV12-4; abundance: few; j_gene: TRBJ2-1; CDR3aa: CASTTDPNEPLFF; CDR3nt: TGTGCCAGCACCACTGATCCAAACGAGCCCCTGTTCTTC
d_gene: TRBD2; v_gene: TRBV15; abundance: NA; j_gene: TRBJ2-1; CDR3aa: CATSSKPGGASGSSYNEQFF; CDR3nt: TGTGCCACCAGCTCCAAACCCGGAGGGGCAAGCGGGAGCTCCTACAATGAGCAGTTCTTC
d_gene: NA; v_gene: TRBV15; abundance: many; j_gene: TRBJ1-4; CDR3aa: CATSRDPELNEKLFF; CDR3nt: TGTGCCACCAGCAGAGATCCGGAACTTAATGAAAAACTGTTTTTT
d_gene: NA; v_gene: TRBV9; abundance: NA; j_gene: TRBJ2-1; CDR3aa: CASSPGKNNEQFF; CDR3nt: TGTGCCAGCAGCCCCGGGAAAAACAATGAGCAGTTCTTC
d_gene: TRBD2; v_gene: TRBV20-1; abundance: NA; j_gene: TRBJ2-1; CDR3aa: CSARDSGRINEQFF; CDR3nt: TGCAGTGCTAGAGATAGCGGGAGGATCAATGAGCAGTTCTTC
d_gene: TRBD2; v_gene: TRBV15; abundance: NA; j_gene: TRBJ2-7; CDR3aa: CATSRAGTAGGEQYF; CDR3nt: TGTGCCACCAGCAGAGCGGGGACAGCGGGAGGGGAGCAGTACTTC
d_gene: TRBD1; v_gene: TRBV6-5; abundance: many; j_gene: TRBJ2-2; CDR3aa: CASGQEMSGELFF; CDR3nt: TGTGCCAGCGGACAGGAGATGTCCGGGGAGCTGTTTTTT
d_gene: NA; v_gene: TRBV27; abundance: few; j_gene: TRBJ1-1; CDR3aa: CASSVFGDVKGGTEALF; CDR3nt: TGTGCCAGCAGCGTTTTCGGGGACGTGAAAGGCGGCACTGAAGCTCTCTTT
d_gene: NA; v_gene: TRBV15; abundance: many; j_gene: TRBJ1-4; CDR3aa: CATSRALGLHEKLFF; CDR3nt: TGTGCCACCAGCAGGGCTTTGGGACTTCATGAAAAACTGTTTTTT
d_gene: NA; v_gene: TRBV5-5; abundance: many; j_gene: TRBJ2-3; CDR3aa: CASSPAENGGTDTQYF; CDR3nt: TGTGCCAGCAGCCCCGCAGAGAATGGTGGAACAGATACGCAGTATTTT
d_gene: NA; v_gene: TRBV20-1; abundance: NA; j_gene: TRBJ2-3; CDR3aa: CSAREAESQYF; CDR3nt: TGCAGTGCTAGAGAGGCCGAATCGCAGTATTTT
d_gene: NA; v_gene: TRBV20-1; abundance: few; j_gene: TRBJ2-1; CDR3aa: CSARALVGSYNEQFF; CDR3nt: TGCAGTGCTAGAGCTTTGGTGGGGTCCTACAATGAGCAGTTCTTC
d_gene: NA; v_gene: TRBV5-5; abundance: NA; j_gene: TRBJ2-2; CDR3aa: CASGLGTSSNTGELFF; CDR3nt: TGTGCCAGCGGCTTAGGGACATCCTCGAACACCGGGGAGCTGTTTTTT
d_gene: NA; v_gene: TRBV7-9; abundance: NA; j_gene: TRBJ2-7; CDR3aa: CASSPSPSRTYEQYF; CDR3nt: TGTGCCAGCAGCCCCAGCCCATCAAGAACCTACGAGCAGTACTTC
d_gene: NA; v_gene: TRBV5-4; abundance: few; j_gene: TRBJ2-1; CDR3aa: CASSFDNPRSYNEQFF; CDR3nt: TGTGCCAGCAGCTTCGACAATCCTAGGTCCTACAATGAGCAGTTCTTC
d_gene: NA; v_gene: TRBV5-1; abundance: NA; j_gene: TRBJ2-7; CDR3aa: CASSLEGHEQYF; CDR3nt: TGCGCCAGCAGCTTGGAGGGCCACGAGCAGTACTTC
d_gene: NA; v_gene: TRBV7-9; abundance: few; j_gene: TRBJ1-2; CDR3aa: CASSLGGINGYTF; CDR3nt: TGTGCCAGCAGCTTAGGTGGGATCAATGGCTACACCTTC